The entry below gives a single T cell receptor (beta chain) sequence along with its context. The same CDR3 is also encoded by other DNA sequences in this sample. Method: immunoSEQ multiplex PCR; TCRdb's copy keeps in-frame clones and lacks some. This sample has around 470,000 clones; roughly nine tenths occur once, and the top ten carry roughly 0.84%. The Seattle patients, enrolled during active infection, were followed longitudinally. The V gene lost 0 bases and the J gene lost 1 base, with 8 bases spanning the gap. From germline, CDR1 is MGHRA and CDR2 YSYEKL. The CDR3 extends over 15 amino acids. This sample was included in a study of blood T cell repertoires in COVID-19. About the research overall: The United States, Italy and Spain provided the acute and convalescent COVID-19 samples.

The rearrangement joins TRBV4-1 to TRBJ2-3; perhaps TRBD2 as D (6 bases). The origin of this receptor is a man aged 18 to 30 with COVID-19, enrolled during active disease. Sequenced sample: peripheral blood. The CDR3 DNA sequence: TGCGCCAGCAGCCAAGACAGGGAGGGCACAGATACGCAGTATTTT. This translates into CASSQDREGTDTQYF.